The T cell receptor beta chain described here comes from a study of human T cells and chemical hapten exposure. This clonotype has just a few counts. One junction end disagrees with the germline gene, perhaps due to a read error. Time point of the sample: patch test 1, 2 weeks after DPC sensitization. Treatment indicated: therapeutic diphenylcyclopropenone sensitization with weekly scalp DPC. Each CDR3 protein gets one entry after TCRdb re-called the RACE reads with MiXCR. The sample lists some 180,000 distinct CDR3 sequences, 20% to 25% seen once, with about 6.7% in the top ten. The CDR3 length is 11 residues. Germline V CDR1 and CDR2: MDHEN, SYDVKM.

The sequences come from whole blood, collected in connection with sensitization to the hapten diphenylcyclopropenone (DPC). V is TRBV28 and J is TRBJ1-3, with a weak D call TRBD1 (5 bases). The sequence derives from a woman aged 50 to 60 with alopecia areata. Some clones in this sample may be carry-over from other donors' samples. CDR3 sequence: CASRSRVYCDF. The CDR3 bases are TGTGCCAGCAGAAGCAGGGTTTACTGTGATTTT.